The next 9 T cell receptor beta chains were all read from a single sample in a study of T cell responses to AZD1222 COVID-19 vaccine. Sequenced by immunoSEQ multiplex PCR; TCRdb stores in-frame clones only, minus some. The sample records roughly 140,000 clones, less than 95% being singletons. Sequences were derived from peripheral blood, sampled on day 0 of AZD1222 vaccination. These receptors all stem from an adult in good health.

The chain is built from TRBV18 and TRBJ2-2; 10 bases map to TRBD2. CDR3 length: 17 residues. Germline-derived CDR1 and CDR2 are KGHSH and LQKENI. Trimming took 2 bases from V and 7 from J; bases not matched to a gene: 10. The CDR3 loop reads CASSPLGLAGVNGELFF. The CDR3 DNA follows: TGTGCCAGCTCACCATTAGGTCTAGCGGGAGTCAACGGGGAGCTGTTTTTT.

This chain joins TRBV24-1 and TRBJ2-7; possible D gene TRBD1, 6 bases. V was shortened by 3 bases and J by 7 bases, with 21 bases between the two germline ends. The CDR3 spans 16 residues. Germline V gene lookup returns CDR1 KGHDR and CDR2 SFDVKD. The DNA for the CDR3 is TGTGCCACCAGTGATCTACCGGGACAAGGAGTAGGGGAGCAGTACTTC. It encodes CATSDLPGQGVGEQYF.

The V call is TRBV18, the J call TRBJ2-7; 10 positions agree with TRBD2. The germline V gene encodes CDR1 KGHSH and CDR2 LQKENI. After removal of 2 bases from V and 2 bases from J, the junction contained 6 bases not matched to a gene. The CDR3 extends over 16 amino acids. The CDR3 DNA reads TGTGCCAGCTCACCAGGGGGAGCGGGAGGGCCCTACGAGCAGTACTTC. It codes for CASSPGGAGGPYEQYF. Together with reference TRBV18 and TRBJ2-7, the CDR3 gives the full variable domain: NAGVMQNPRHLVRRRGQEARLRCSPMKGHSHVYWYRQLPEEGLKFMVYLQKENIIDESGMPKERFSAEFPKEGPSILRIQQVVRGDSAAYFCASSPGGAGGPYEQYFGPGTRLTVT.

The chain joins TRBV4-1 to TRBJ2-7, with 8 nucleotides matching TRBD1. The CDR3 has 14 residues. The germline V gene has CDR1 MGHRA and CDR2 YSYEKL. With V trimmed by 2 bases and J by 4 bases, 4 bases remained unmatched. DNA for the CDR3: TGCGCCAGCAGCCAATTACAGGGGGGATACGAGCAGTACTTC. Its protein is CASSQLQGGYEQYF.

The V and J genes are TRBV11-3 and TRBJ2-3; perhaps D is TRBD1 or TRBD2 (5 bases each). The CDR3 spans 15 residues. Trimming shortened V by 5 bases and J by 6 bases, and 18 bases separated the two germline ends. Germline values: CDR1 SGHNT, CDR2 YENEEA. The CDR3 reads CASSPGASNSDTQYF. CDR3 sequence (DNA): TGTGCCAGCAGCCCCGGGGCTAGTAATTCGGATACGCAGTATTTT. Full variable domain (remainder filled in from reference TRBV11-3 and TRBJ2-3): EAGVVQSPRYKIIEKKQPVAFWCNPISGHNTLYWYLQNLGQGPELLIRYENEEAVDDSQLPKDRFSAERLKGVDSTLKIQPAELGDSAVYLCASSPGASNSDTQYFGPGTRLTVL.

The chain carries TRBV24-1 and TRBJ1-1; D unresolved. The germline V and J ends were trimmed by 3 bases and 8 bases, with 12 bases remaining between them. The CDR3 is made up of 13 amino acids. Germline CDR1 KGHDR, CDR2 SFDVKD. CDR3 in amino acids: CATSDNLDGEAFF. CDR3 nucleotide sequence: TGTGCCACCAGTGATAATCTGGACGGCGAAGCTTTCTTT.

The sample holds one count of this clone. The rearrangement uses TRBV28 and TRBJ2-1; 12 nucleotides line up with TRBD2. The CDR3 covers 19 residues. Germline CDR1 is MDHEN and CDR2 is SYDVKM. With V trimmed by 3 bases and J by 0 bases, 9 bases remained unmatched. The CDR3 region is CASSLGLAGTSASYNEQFF. The CDR3 bases are TGTGCCAGCAGTTTGGGACTAGCGGGTACCTCGGCCTCCTACAATGAGCAGTTCTTC.

The sample holds a few counts of this clone. This chain uses TRBV2 with TRBJ2-7; D is unclear. CDR1 is SNHLY, CDR2 FYNNEI, per germline. The CDR3 contains 17 residues. V lost 0 bases and J lost 3, with 18 bases in between. The CDR3 reads CASSEAVLGPTNYEQYF. CDR3 DNA sequence: TGTGCCAGCAGTGAAGCGGTCCTGGGCCCAACAAACTACGAGCAGTACTTC.

This sequence joins TRBV4-1 and TRBJ2-7, with unresolved D. Between the trimmed V and J ends, which lost 0 bases and 0 bases, there was a span of 18 bases. Germline V gene lookup returns CDR1 MGHRA and CDR2 YSYEKL. This CDR3 has 18 amino acids. The CDR3 sequence: CASSQDPPRARGSYEQYF. Here the CDR3 DNA reads TGCGCCAGCAGCCAAGATCCCCCGCGAGCGCGAGGCTCCTACGAGCAGTACTTC.